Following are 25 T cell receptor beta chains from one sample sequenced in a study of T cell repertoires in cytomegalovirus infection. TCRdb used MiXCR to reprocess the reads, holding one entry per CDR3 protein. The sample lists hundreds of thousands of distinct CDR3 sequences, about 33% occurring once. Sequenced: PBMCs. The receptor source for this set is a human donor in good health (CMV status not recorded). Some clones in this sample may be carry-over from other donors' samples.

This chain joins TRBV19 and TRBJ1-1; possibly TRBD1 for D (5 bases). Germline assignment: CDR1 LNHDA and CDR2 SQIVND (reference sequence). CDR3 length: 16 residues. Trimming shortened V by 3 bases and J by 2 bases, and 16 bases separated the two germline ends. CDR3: CASSIWGVGGNTEAFF. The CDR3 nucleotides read TGTGCCAGTAGTATTTGGGGGGTCGGTGGAAACACTGAAGCTTTCTTT. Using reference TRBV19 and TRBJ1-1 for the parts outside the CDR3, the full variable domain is DGGITQSPKYLFRKEGQNVTLSCEQNLNHDAMYWYRQDPGQGLRLIYYSQIVNDFQKGDIAEGYSVSREKKESFPLTVTSAQKNPTAFYLCASSIWGVGGNTEAFFGQGTRLTVV.

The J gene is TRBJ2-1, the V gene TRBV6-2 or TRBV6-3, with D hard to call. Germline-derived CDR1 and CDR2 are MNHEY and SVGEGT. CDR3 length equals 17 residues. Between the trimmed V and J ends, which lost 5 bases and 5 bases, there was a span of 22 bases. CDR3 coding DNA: TGTGCCAGCAGTCATAGCCCACTTGGTCTGAGGAACAATGAGCAGTTCTTC. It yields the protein CASSHSPLGLRNNEQFF.

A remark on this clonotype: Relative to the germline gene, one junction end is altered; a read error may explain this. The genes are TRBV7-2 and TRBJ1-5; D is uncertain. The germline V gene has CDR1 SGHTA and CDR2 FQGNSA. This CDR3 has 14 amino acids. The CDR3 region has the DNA TGTGCCCGCAGCGACGGATTCAACAATCAGCCCCCGCATTTT. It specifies CARSDGFNNQPPHF.

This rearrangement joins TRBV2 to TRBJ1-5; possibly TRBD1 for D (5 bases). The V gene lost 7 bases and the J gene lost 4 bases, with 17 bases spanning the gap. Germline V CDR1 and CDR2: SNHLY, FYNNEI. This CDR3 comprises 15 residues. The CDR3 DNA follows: TGTGCCAGCACCTCCAGACAGTTGACTAATCAGCCCCAGCATTTT. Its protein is CASTSRQLTNQPQHF.

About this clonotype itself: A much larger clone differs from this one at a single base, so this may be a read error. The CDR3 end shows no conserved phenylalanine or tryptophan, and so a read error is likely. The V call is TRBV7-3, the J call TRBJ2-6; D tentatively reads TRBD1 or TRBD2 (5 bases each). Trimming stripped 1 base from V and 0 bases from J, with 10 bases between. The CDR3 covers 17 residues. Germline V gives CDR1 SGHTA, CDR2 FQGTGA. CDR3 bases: TGTGCCAGCAGCTTAAACTTGGGACGCTCTGGGGCCAACGTCCTGACTTTA. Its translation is CASSLNLGRSGANVLTL.

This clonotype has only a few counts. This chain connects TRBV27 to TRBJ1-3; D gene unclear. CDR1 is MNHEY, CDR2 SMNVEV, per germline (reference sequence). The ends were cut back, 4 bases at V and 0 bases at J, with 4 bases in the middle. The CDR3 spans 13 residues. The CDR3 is CASSSTSGNTIYF. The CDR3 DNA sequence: TGTGCCAGCAGTTCGACCTCTGGAAACACCATATATTTT.

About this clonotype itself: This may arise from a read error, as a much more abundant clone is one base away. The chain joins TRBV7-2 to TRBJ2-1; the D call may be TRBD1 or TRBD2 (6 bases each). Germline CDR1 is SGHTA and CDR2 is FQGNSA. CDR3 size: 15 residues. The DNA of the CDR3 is TGTGCCAGCAGATTAGAACCCGGGGGCCAGAACGAGCAGTTCTTC. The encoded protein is CASRLEPGGQNEQFF.

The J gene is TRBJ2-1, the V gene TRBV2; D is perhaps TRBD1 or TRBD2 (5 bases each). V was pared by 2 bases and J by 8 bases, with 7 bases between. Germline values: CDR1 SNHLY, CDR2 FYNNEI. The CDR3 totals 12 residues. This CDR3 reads CASSEWDDEQFF. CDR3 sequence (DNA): TGTGCCAGCAGTGAATGGGACGATGAGCAGTTCTTC. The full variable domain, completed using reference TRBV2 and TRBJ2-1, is EPEVTQTPSHQVTQMGQEVILRCVPISNHLYFYWYRQILGQKVEFLVSFYNNEISEKSEIFDDQFSVERPDGSNFTLKIRSTKLEDSAMYFCASSEWDDEQFFGPGTRLTVL.

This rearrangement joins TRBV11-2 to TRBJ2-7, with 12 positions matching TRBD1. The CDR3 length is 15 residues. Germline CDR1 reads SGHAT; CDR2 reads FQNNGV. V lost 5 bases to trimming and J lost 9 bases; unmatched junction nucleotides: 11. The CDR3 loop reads CASSPRDRGRRGQYF. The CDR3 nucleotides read TGTGCCAGCAGCCCCAGGGACAGGGGGCGTCGGGGGCAGTACTTC.

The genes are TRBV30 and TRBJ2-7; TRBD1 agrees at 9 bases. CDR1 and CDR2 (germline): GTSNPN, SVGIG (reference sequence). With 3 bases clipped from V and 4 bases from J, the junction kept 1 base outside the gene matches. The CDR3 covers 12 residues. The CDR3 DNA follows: TGTGCCTGGAGGACAGGGGGTTACGAGCAGTACTTC. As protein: CAWRTGGYEQYF.

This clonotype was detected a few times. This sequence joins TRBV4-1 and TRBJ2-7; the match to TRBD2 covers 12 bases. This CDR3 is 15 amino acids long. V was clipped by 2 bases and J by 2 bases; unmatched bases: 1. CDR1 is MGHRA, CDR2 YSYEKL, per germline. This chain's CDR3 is CASSQLAGGPYEQYF. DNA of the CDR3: TGCGCCAGCAGCCAACTAGCGGGGGGGCCCTACGAGCAGTACTTC.

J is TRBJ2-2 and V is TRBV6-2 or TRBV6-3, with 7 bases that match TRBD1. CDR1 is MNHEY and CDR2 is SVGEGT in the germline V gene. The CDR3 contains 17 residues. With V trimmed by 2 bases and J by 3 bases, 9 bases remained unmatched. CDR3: CASSYDRDRVDTGELFF. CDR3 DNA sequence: TGTGCCAGCAGTTACGATCGTGACAGGGTGGACACCGGGGAGCTGTTTTTT.

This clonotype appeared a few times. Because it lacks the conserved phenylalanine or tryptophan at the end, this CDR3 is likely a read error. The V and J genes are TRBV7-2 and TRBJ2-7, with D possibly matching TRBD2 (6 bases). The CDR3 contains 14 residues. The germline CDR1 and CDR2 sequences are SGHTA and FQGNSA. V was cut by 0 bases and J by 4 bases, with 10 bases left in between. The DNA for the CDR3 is TGTGCCAGCAGCTTAGCCGGAGGGTCGTACGAGCAGTACTTA. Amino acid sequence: CASSLAGGSYEQYL.

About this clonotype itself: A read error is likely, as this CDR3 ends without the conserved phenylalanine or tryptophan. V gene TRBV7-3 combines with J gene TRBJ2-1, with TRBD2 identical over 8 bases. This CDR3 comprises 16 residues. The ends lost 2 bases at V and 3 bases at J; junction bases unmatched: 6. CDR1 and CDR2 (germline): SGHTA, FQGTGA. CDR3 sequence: CASSLWVAGGYNEQFL. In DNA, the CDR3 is TGTGCCAGCAGCTTATGGGTCGCGGGGGGCTACAATGAGCAGTTCTTA.

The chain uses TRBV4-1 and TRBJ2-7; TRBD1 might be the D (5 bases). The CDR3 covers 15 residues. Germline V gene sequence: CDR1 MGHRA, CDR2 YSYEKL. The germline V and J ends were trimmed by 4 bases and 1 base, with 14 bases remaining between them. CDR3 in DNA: TGCGCCAGCAGCCCGCAGGGTGACGGGTCCTACGAGCAGTACTTC. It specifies CASSPQGDGSYEQYF.

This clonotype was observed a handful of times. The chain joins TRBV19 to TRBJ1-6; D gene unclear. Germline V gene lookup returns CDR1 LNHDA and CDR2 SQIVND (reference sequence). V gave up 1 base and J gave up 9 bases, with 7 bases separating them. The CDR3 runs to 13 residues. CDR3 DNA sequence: TGTGCCAGTAGTATAGGAATTGGTTCACCCCTCCACTTT. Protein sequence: CASSIGIGSPLHF.

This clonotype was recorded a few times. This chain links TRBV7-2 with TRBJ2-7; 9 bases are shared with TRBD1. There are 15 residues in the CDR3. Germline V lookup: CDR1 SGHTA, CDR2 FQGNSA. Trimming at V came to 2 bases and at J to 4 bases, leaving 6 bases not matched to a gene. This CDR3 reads CASSLRDRVMYEQYF. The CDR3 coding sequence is TGTGCCAGCAGCTTAAGGGACAGGGTTATGTACGAGCAGTACTTC.

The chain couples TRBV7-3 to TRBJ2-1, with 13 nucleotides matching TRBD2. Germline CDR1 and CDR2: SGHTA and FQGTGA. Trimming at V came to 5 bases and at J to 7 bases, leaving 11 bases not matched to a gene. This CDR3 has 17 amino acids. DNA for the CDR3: TGTGCCAGCAGCCGTTCGGCGGGACTAGCGGGGAGTAATGAGCAGTTCTTC. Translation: CASSRSAGLAGSNEQFF.

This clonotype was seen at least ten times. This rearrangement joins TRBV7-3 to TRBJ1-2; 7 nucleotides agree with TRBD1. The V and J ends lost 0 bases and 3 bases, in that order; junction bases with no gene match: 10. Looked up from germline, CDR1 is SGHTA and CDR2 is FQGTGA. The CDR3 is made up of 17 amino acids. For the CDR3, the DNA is TGTGCCAGCAGCTTAACATCAGGGGGGCCGGGGGACTATGGCTACACCTTC. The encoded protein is CASSLTSGGPGDYGYTF.

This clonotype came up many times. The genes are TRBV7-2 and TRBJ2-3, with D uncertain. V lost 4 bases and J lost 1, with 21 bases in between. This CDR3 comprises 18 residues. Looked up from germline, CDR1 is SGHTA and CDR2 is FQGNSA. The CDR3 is CASSSMGSVLRGTDTQYF. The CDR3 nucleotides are TGTGCCAGCAGCTCCATGGGATCAGTCCTCCGAGGCACAGATACGCAGTATTTT. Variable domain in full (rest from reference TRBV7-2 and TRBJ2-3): GAGVSQSPSNKVTEKGKDVELRCDPISGHTALYWYRQSLGQGLEFLIYFQGNSAPDKSGLPSDRFSAERTGGSVSTLTIQRTQQEDSAVYLCASSSMGSVLRGTDTQYFGPGTRLTVL.

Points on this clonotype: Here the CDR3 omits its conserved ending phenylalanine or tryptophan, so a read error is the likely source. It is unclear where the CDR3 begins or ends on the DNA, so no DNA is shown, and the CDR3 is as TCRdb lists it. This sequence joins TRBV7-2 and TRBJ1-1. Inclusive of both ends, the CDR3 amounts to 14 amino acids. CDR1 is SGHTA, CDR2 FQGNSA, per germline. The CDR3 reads CASSSHRGRSEDFL.

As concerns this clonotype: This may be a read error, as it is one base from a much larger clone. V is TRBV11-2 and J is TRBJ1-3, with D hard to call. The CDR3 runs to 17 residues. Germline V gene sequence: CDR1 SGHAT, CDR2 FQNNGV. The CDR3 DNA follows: TGTGCCAGCCGCTTAAGGGCTTGGGAACAGACCAGGAACACCATATATTTT. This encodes CASRLRAWEQTRNTIYF.

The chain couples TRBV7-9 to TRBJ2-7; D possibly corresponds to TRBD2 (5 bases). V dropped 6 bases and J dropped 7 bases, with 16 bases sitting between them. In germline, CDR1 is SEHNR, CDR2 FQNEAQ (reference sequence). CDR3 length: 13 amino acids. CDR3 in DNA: TGTGCCAGCAGGTCGGACTCGCAGCGGGAGCAGTACTTC. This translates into CASRSDSQREQYF. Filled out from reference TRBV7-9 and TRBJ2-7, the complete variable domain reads DTGVSQNPRHKITKRGQNVTFRCDPISEHNRLYWYRQTLGQGPEFLTYFQNEAQLEKSRLLSDRFSAERPKGSFSTLEIQRTEQGDSAMYLCASRSDSQREQYFGPGTRLTVT.

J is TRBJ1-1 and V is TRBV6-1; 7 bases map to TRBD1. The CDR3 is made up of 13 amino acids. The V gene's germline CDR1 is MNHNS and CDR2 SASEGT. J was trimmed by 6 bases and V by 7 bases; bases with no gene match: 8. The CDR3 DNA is TGTGCCAGCAAATACAGGGGTTCGGCTGAAGCTTTCTTT. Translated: CASKYRGSAEAFF.

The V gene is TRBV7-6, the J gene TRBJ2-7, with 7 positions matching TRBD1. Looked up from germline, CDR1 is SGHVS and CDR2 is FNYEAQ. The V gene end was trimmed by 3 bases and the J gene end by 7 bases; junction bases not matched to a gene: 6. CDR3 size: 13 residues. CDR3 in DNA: TGTGCCAGCAGCTTTTGGACAGGCCGGGAGCAGTACTTC. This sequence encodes CASSFWTGREQYF.